This T cell receptor beta chain was sequenced in a study of CD8+ T cells in alopecia areata (dated by TCRdb to the late 2010s). Context from the whole study: High-throughput TCRbeta sequencing was used to examine T cell clonal expansion in alopecia areata in both the C3H/HeJ mouse model and human patients. On the human side, TCRbeta sequencing was run on scalp tissue and on sorted CD4+ and CD8+ peripheral blood T cells from healthy controls and from alopecia areata patients with either patchy or totalis/universalis disease. Scalp clonality was compared among normal scalp (n=4), patchy alopecia areata scalp (n=8), and alopecia totalis/universalis scalp (n=8). The RNA source kit depended on sample type: the PAXgene miRNA kit for fixed scalp, the miRNeasy kit for PBMCs, and the RNeasy kit for mouse skin. immunoSEQ multiplex PCR using 35 Vbeta forward primers and 13 Jbeta reverse primers was used to amplify TCRbeta CDR3 regions.

There are 12 amino acids in the CDR3, from cysteine to phenylalanine inclusive. Of the read, only the CDR3 DNA is kept; its 36 bases are in frame from base 1. For CDR1 and CDR2, the germline V gene lists MDHEN and SYDVKM. The paper as a whole reports these results and caveats: Lesional scalp, especially in alopecia totalis/universalis, showed higher clonality and more expanded CD8+ clones than normal scalp, suggesting antigenic drive. Compared with mice, TCR sequences shared between patients were less clear, possibly partly because of HLA diversity across the patient population. Scalp TCR repertoire analysis is complicated because resident alphabeta T cells in normal human skin are also sequenced, whereas mouse skin is dominated by gammadelta T cells.

On this clone: No cognate antigen has been identified for it. One end of the junction fails to match germline, which may point to a read error.

Peripheral blood and lesional scalp punch biopsies were obtained from patients with alopecia areata. After PBMCs were isolated by density centrifugation and stained for CD3, CD4 and CD8, a FACSAria was used to sort CD4+ and CD8+ T cells. Alopecia areata patients who were not treated were recruited through a multicenter biomarker study. In five patients from the biomarker study, blood CD8+ T cells were sorted further into NKG2D-low and NKG2D-high fractions. The library was prepared using the immunoSEQ multiplex PCR assay. To provide template for TCR sequencing, every sample had RNA extracted and reverse transcribed into cDNA. SuperScript III was used to make first-strand cDNA, primed with a 2:1 mix of oligo-dT and random hexamers. A synthetic immune receptor repertoire was used to measure amplification bias, and any remaining bias was corrected computationally. The source study handled its data this way. Raw reads were preprocessed to remove errors, and CDR3 was defined according to IMGT conventions as the region from the conserved cysteine to phenylalanine. Clonality was computed by normalizing Shannon entropy by log2 of the number of productive unique TCRs and subtracting the result from 1. Whether each scalp clone was CD4 or CD8 was inferred by checking scalp TCRbeta sequences against the CD4 and CD8 repertoires from sorted blood. TCRdb took over this immuneACCESS table, retaining in-frame rearrangements with V and J assigned. Such tables are incomplete; in checked studies, under half of the missing clones stem from an unresolved V gene, and the remainder is unexplained. D and trimming come from the DNA, and the V and J calls and clone size come from that table. This sample holds 65,000 to 95,000 clones; 51% were observed only once. Roughly 5.6% of the sample comes from the top ten.

In this chain, TRBV28 is recombined with TRBJ2-7; TRBD2 fits 8 bases in the junction. Material: NKG2D-high CD8+ T cells sorted from blood. This sample's cell subset or site label indicates: sorted CD8+ NKG2D-high blood T cells. The receptor's source is a human donor with alopecia areata. At the DNA level, the sequence is TGTGCCAGCAGTTTAGGGAGGCGGGGGGTCGACTTC. This translates into CASSLGRRGVDF.